This TCR beta chain came from a study of identical twins. Findings and limits, study-wide: Insertions were fewer in abundant cord blood beta clonotypes, whereas memory repertoires showed none of this pattern.

One entry per CDR3 protein results from TCRdb running MiXCR on the 5' RACE reads. Altogether hundreds of thousands of distinct CDR3 sequences are present, about 7.6% being singletons, with the ten largest covering roughly 1.5%. This CDR3 spans 13 amino acids. V was cut by 2 bases and J by 0 bases, with 5 bases left in between. Germline lookup yields CDR1 LGHNT and CDR2 FRNRAP. Regarding this clonotype: The target antigen is unknown.

All donors were healthy Caucasians. These same data were also listed under a study on yellow fever vaccine responses in identical twins.

The sequence was obtained from a woman under 30 in good health. Sequencing was carried out using PBMCs. V and J are TRBV12-5 and TRBJ2-7; no definite D call. The CDR3 sequence is CASGLQSSYEQYF. The CDR3 DNA reads as TGTGCTAGTGGTTTGCAGAGCTCCTACGAGCAGTACTTC.